A single sample is the source of the 14 T cell receptor beta chains below, sequenced in a study of T cell changes during pregnancy in multiple sclerosis. Repertoires were generated with immunoSEQ multiplex PCR, while TCRdb's copy carries only in-frame clones and drops some. The data show 50,000 or so clones, about 95% seen once. Source: CD8+ T cells from peripheral blood mononuclear cells, taken in the first trimester of pregnancy. The source of these receptors is a female donor with multiple sclerosis, enrolled in a pregnancy study.

V usage is TRBV6-5 and J usage is TRBJ2-1; possible D gene TRBD1, 5 bases. The CDR3 has 14 amino acids. The V end lost 6 bases, the J end lost 6 bases, and 15 bases lay between the germline ends. In germline, CDR1 is MNHEY, CDR2 SVGAGI. CDR3 sequence reads: CASRPTDILNEQFF. CDR3 bases: TGTGCCAGCAGACCGACAGACATCCTCAATGAGCAGTTCTTC.

This chain connects TRBV10-3 to TRBJ1-2; 9 bases are a match to TRBD1. Germline V gene lookup returns CDR1 ENHRY and CDR2 SYGVKD. The CDR3 loop spans 18 amino acids. V was pared by 11 bases and J by 5 bases, with 24 bases of the junction left unmatched. The CDR3 DNA reads as TGTGCCGCAGAAGACAGGGGGGAAGGCTTAAGGCCAACTTATGGCTACACCTTC. Its translation is CAAEDRGEGLRPTYGYTF.

The chain has TRBV19 and TRBJ1-5, with D uncertain. CDR1 and CDR2 (germline): LNHDA, SQIVND (reference sequence). The CDR3 has 13 residues. V was shortened by 7 bases and J by 4 bases, with 11 bases between the two germline ends. CDR3 loop: CASNPLLNQPQHF. The DNA for the CDR3 is TGTGCCAGTAACCCCTTACTAAATCAGCCCCAGCATTTT.

This chain uses TRBV6-1 with TRBJ1-1; tentatively, D is TRBD1 (6 bases). Germline CDR1 is MNHNS and CDR2 is SASEGT. The CDR3 runs to 15 residues. V was pared by 0 bases and J by 4 bases, with 12 bases between. CDR3 in amino acids: CASSEAGRGSTEAFF. For the CDR3, the DNA is TGTGCCAGCAGTGAAGCGGGCAGGGGTTCCACTGAAGCTTTCTTT.

The V and J genes are TRBV6-5 and TRBJ2-1, with 11 bases that match TRBD2. The V segment lost 5 bases and the J segment 3 bases; nucleotides outside the gene matches: 3. There are 15 residues in the CDR3. Germline V lookup: CDR1 MNHEY, CDR2 SVGAGI. The CDR3 reads CASSLTSGIYNEQFF. CDR3 in DNA: TGTGCCAGCAGTCTGACTAGCGGGATCTACAATGAGCAGTTCTTC.

The V and J genes are TRBV9 and TRBJ1-1, with 8 bases lining up with TRBD1. J lost 5 bases, V lost 0 bases, and 6 bases had no gene match. The CDR3 consists of 15 residues. Germline CDR1 is SGDLS and CDR2 is YYNGEE. CDR3 coding DNA: TGTGCCAGCAGCGTAGCAGGGGGCGAAAGTACTGAAGCTTTCTTT. This sequence encodes CASSVAGGESTEAFF.

The genes are TRBV29-1 and TRBJ1-4, with D perhaps TRBD1 (5 bases). Per germline, CDR1 SQVTM and CDR2 ANQGSEA. This CDR3 has 11 residues. CDR3 in DNA: TGCTCGGGGGTGGGGGATGAAAAACTGTTTTTT. It yields the protein CSGVGDEKLFF.

V and J are TRBV14 and TRBJ1-3; 7 bases align to TRBD1. Looked up from germline, CDR1 is SGHDN and CDR2 is FVKESK. Trimming took 4 bases from V and 0 from J; bases not matched to a gene: 3. The CDR3 is 15 residues long. The CDR3 reads CASSPWTGSGNTIYF. In nucleotides, the CDR3 is TGTGCCAGCAGCCCTTGGACAGGCTCTGGAAACACCATATATTTT.

The rearrangement joins TRBV27 to TRBJ2-7; TRBD2 matches 7 bases. The CDR3 consists of 18 residues. Unmatched junction bases numbered 20, after V lost 6 bases and J lost 3 bases. The germline V gene encodes CDR1 MNHEY and CDR2 SMNVEV (reference sequence). CDR3 DNA: TGTGCCAGCAGCCTGACCGGGGGGAGCCCCGACGAGGTCTACGAGCAGTACTTC. This translates into CASSLTGGSPDEVYEQYF.

The V gene is TRBV27, the J gene TRBJ2-7; TRBD1 is a possible D gene (5 bases). Germline-derived CDR1 and CDR2 are MNHEY and SMNVEV (reference sequence). The CDR3 sequence is 13 residues long. V was shortened by 4 bases and J by 0 bases, with 7 bases between the two germline ends. The chain's CDR3 is CASSYRSSYEQYF. CDR3 nucleotides: TGTGCCAGCAGTTACAGGAGCTCCTACGAGCAGTACTTC.

This rearrangement joins TRBV9 to TRBJ1-2, with a weak D call TRBD1 (5 bases). The ends were cut back, 4 bases at V and 6 bases at J, with 19 bases in the middle. The CDR3 has 15 amino acids. Per germline, CDR1 SGDLS and CDR2 YYNGEE. The CDR3 sequence: CASSRRTTHRDGYTF. In DNA form, the CDR3 reads TGTGCCAGCAGCCGTAGGACAACTCACCGGGATGGCTACACCTTC.

The chain employs TRBV15 and TRBJ2-7; 7 nucleotides agree with TRBD1. The germline V gene encodes CDR1 LNHNV and CDR2 YYDKDF (reference sequence). CDR3 size: 14 residues. With V trimmed by 7 bases and J by 2 bases, 8 bases remained unmatched. The CDR3 DNA is TGTGCCACCACGCCGGGGCAGGGGGCCTACGAGCAGTACTTC. This translates into CATTPGQGAYEQYF.

This chain joins TRBV11-3 and TRBJ2-7; D gene unclear. Germline values: CDR1 SGHNT, CDR2 YENEEA. Between the trimmed V and J ends, which lost 1 base and 3 bases, there was a span of 7 bases. The CDR3 has 13 residues. CDR3 in amino acids: CASSLGVNYEQYF. The CDR3 DNA reads TGTGCCAGCAGCTTAGGAGTCAACTACGAGCAGTACTTC.

The V call is TRBV20-1, the J call TRBJ2-7, with no clear D. Between the trimmed V and J ends, which lost 1 base and 6 bases, there was a span of 4 bases. This CDR3 has 10 amino acids. Looked up from germline, CDR1 is DFQATT and CDR2 is SNEGSKA (reference sequence). The CDR3 here is CSARAVEQYF. The CDR3 DNA reads as TGCAGTGCTAGAGCCGTCGAGCAGTACTTC.